Below, 27 T cell receptor beta chains from the same sample are listed, as sequenced in a study of T cell changes during pregnancy in multiple sclerosis. Sequenced by immunoSEQ multiplex PCR; TCRdb stores in-frame clones only, minus some. The repertoire holds 50,000 to 55,000 clones, with 90% to 95% as singletons. Specimen: CD4+ T cells from peripheral blood mononuclear cells, collected after pregnancy. Receptors were obtained from a female donor with multiple sclerosis, enrolled in a pregnancy study.

This clone has a handful of counts. The CDR3 protein is CASSGWTGRTGELFF. The CDR3, as DNA: TGTGCCAGCAGCGGGTGGACAGGGCGAACCGGGGAGCTGTTTTTT. The chain has TRBV5-4 and TRBJ2-2; 8 bases line up with TRBD1. This CDR3 has 15 amino acids. J was trimmed by 5 bases and V by 4 bases; bases with no gene match: 7. From germline, CDR1 is SGHNT and CDR2 YYREEE (reference sequence).

The V call is TRBV7-2, the J call TRBJ2-5, with D possibly being TRBD2 (6 bases). The germline CDR1 and CDR2 sequences are SGHTA and FQGNSA. The CDR3 spans 14 residues. V was pared by 0 bases and J by 2 bases, with 7 bases between. As DNA, the CDR3 is TGTGCCAGCAGCTTAGCGGGAGGACAAGAGACCCAGTACTTC. Amino acid sequence: CASSLAGGQETQYF.

This chain uses TRBV19 with TRBJ1-5; 9 positions agree with TRBD1. The CDR3 has 16 amino acids. Trimming cost V 5 bases and J 2 bases; bases outside gene matches: 7. CDR1 is LNHDA, CDR2 SQIVND, per germline (reference sequence). CDR3 sequence: CASSPGTGMGNQPQHF. The CDR3 DNA follows: TGTGCCAGTAGTCCAGGGACAGGGATGGGCAATCAGCCCCAGCATTTT.

The chain employs TRBV7-6 and TRBJ2-7; 7 positions agree with TRBD1. The junction had 9 bases not matched to a gene; V was cut back by 4 bases and J by 3 bases. This CDR3 is 15 amino acids long. In germline, CDR1 is SGHVS, CDR2 FNYEAQ. The chain's CDR3 is CASSYRDSFYYEQYF. The CDR3 nucleotides are TGTGCCAGCAGCTACCGGGACAGCTTTTACTACGAGCAGTACTTC.

V is TRBV19 and J is TRBJ2-7; D is undetermined. Trimming left V 3 bases short and J 2 bases short, with 11 bases between. The germline CDR1 and CDR2 sequences are LNHDA and SQIVND (reference sequence). The CDR3 is made up of 14 amino acids. The CDR3 bases are TGTGCCAGTAGTATCGACTCCGCGACCTACGAGCAGTACTTC. It encodes CASSIDSATYEQYF.

DNA for the CDR3: TGTGCCAGCAGCGCGACTAGCGGGAGCTACAATGAGCAGTTCTTC. Residues: CASSATSGSYNEQFF. This chain connects TRBV9 to TRBJ2-1; TRBD2 matches 12 bases. J gave up 3 bases and V 3 bases, and 1 base lay outside the gene matches. The CDR3 is made up of 15 amino acids. The germline V gene encodes CDR1 SGDLS and CDR2 YYNGEE.

The rearrangement links TRBV13 to TRBJ2-7, with TRBD2 identical over 7 bases. The V segment lost 5 bases and the J segment 6 bases; nucleotides outside the gene matches: 19. This CDR3 spans 17 amino acids. Per germline, CDR1 PRHDT and CDR2 FYEKMQ (reference sequence). DNA of the CDR3: TGTGCCAGCAGCACCTCCGGGTGGGGAGGGCCCGAAGGCGAGCAGTACTTC. This sequence encodes CASSTSGWGGPEGEQYF.

This chain links TRBV19 with TRBJ2-3; 10 positions agree with TRBD1. Unmatched junction bases numbered 3, after V lost 7 bases and J lost 5 bases. CDR3 length equals 13 residues. Germline assignment: CDR1 LNHDA and CDR2 SQIVND (reference sequence). The CDR3 loop reads CASNGQGGDTQYF. The CDR3 DNA reads as TGTGCCAGTAACGGACAGGGGGGAGATACGCAGTATTTT.

There are a few counts of this clone. V usage is TRBV6-1 and J usage is TRBJ1-2; 7 nucleotides agree with TRBD1. Unmatched junction bases numbered 4, after V lost 4 bases and J lost 8 bases. Germline lookup yields CDR1 MNHNS and CDR2 SASEGT. This CDR3 is 12 amino acids long. The CDR3 coding sequence is TGTGCCAGCAGTGCAGACAGGGTCGGCTACACCTTC. This codes for CASSADRVGYTF.

The V call is TRBV29-1, the J call TRBJ2-2; D perhaps matches TRBD2 (6 bases). CDR1 and CDR2 (germline): SQVTM, ANQGSEA. CDR3 length equals 15 residues. Trimming took 7 bases from V and 0 from J, leaving 15 bases between them. CDR3 protein: CSGSVSGANTGELFF. The CDR3 nucleotides read TGCAGCGGCTCCGTTAGCGGCGCGAACACCGGGGAGCTGTTTTTT.

This rearrangement joins TRBV7-8 to TRBJ1-2, with 9 bases that match TRBD1. Unmatched junction bases numbered 6, after V lost 3 bases and J lost 4 bases. Germline CDR1 SGHVS, CDR2 FQNEAQ. The CDR3 totals 15 residues. The CDR3 reads CASSFRTGAGYGYTF. CDR3 coding DNA: TGTGCCAGCAGCTTCAGGACAGGGGCTGGCTATGGCTACACCTTC.

The chain recombines TRBV28 with TRBJ2-1, with 13 positions matching TRBD2. Germline values: CDR1 MDHEN, CDR2 SYDVKM. The CDR3 is 15 residues long. V lost 7 bases to trimming and J lost 7 bases; unmatched junction nucleotides: 7. For the CDR3, the DNA is TGTGCCAGCATCTTAGGGACTAGCGGGAAGAATGAGCAGTTCTTC. It is translated as CASILGTSGKNEQFF.

The chain is built from TRBV6-7 and TRBJ2-4; 8 nucleotides line up with TRBD2. TRBV6-7 falls under the ORF class, with uncertain function. The CDR3 has 19 residues. V was pared by 0 bases and J by 0 bases, with 10 bases of the junction left unmatched. Here the CDR3 reads CASSYSKGSGMTAKNIQYF. In nucleotides, the CDR3 is TGTGCCAGCAGTTACTCGAAGGGTAGCGGGATGACAGCCAAAAACATTCAGTACTTC.

The chain carries TRBV10-3 and TRBJ2-7; tentative D call: TRBD2 (6 bases). Trimming took off 0 bases at V and 7 bases at J, with 10 bases between the two ends. The CDR3 consists of 13 residues. Germline V CDR1 and CDR2: ENHRY, SYGVKD. This chain's CDR3 is CAISESWTTEQYF. The CDR3 DNA is TGTGCCATCAGTGAGTCATGGACTACTGAGCAGTACTTC.

The chain employs TRBV6-5 and TRBJ1-4; D is uncertain. V gave up 2 bases and J gave up 14 bases, with 21 bases separating them. The CDR3 covers 15 residues. In germline, CDR1 is MNHEY, CDR2 SVGAGI. The chain's CDR3 is CASSYKSGVGLWLFF. The CDR3 region has the DNA TGTGCCAGCAGTTACAAGTCGGGAGTGGGGTTATGGCTGTTTTTT.

The chain combines TRBV10-1 with TRBJ1-4, with 8 bases fitting TRBD1. CDR3 length: 14 residues. Losses at the gene ends were 8 bases for V and 3 bases for J; bases not matched to a gene: 5. CDR1 is WNHNN, CDR2 SYGVQD, per germline (reference sequence). Written as DNA, the CDR3 is TGCGCCAGCCGAGGACAGGGCCCTAATGAAAAACTGTTTTTT. Its translation: CASRGQGPNEKLFF.

The CDR3 reads CASSLATGGNTGELFF. The CDR3 DNA is TGTGCCAGCAGCTTAGCTACAGGGGGGAACACCGGGGAGCTGTTTTTT. J is TRBJ2-2 and V is TRBV7-8; 8 bases map to TRBD1. The CDR3 totals 16 residues. The germline V gene encodes CDR1 SGHVS and CDR2 FQNEAQ. Trimming removed 0 bases from V and 1 base from J; junction bases left unmatched: 1. Supplemented by reference TRBV7-8 and TRBJ2-2, the full variable domain reads GAGVSQSPRYKVAKRGQDVALRCDPISGHVSLFWYQQALGQGPEFLTYFQNEAQLDKSGLPSDRFFAERPEGSVSTLKIQRTQQEDSAVYLCASSLATGGNTGELFFGEGSRLTVL.

This sequence joins TRBV6-5 and TRBJ1-1, with 7 bases that match TRBD1. CDR1 MNHEY and CDR2 SVGAGI come from the germline V gene. The length of the CDR3 is 15 residues. The V and J ends lost 4 bases and 1 base, in that order; junction bases with no gene match: 6. The CDR3 region is CASSWGQIPNTEAFF. The CDR3 nucleotides are TGTGCCAGCAGTTGGGGACAGATCCCGAACACTGAAGCTTTCTTT.

V is TRBV28 and J is TRBJ1-4; TRBD1 might be the D (6 bases). The germline CDR1 and CDR2 sequences are MDHEN and SYDVKM. The V gene lost 5 bases and the J gene lost 13 bases, with 14 bases spanning the gap. This CDR3 contains 12 residues. The CDR3 sequence: CASSDTGLRLFF. The CDR3 DNA sequence: TGTGCCAGCAGTGATACAGGGTTAAGACTGTTTTTT.

The chain is built from TRBV4-1 and TRBJ2-3; 9 bases align to TRBD2. The CDR3 contains 15 residues. Trimming at V came to 1 base and at J to 3 bases, leaving 2 bases not matched to a gene. Germline V gives CDR1 MGHRA, CDR2 YSYEKL. CDR3 bases: TGCGCCAGCAGCCAAGGGACTAGCGTTACAGATACGCAGTATTTT. Encoded protein: CASSQGTSVTDTQYF.

The J gene is TRBJ1-5, the V gene TRBV18, with D possibly matching TRBD1 (6 bases). Germline CDR1 KGHSH, CDR2 LQKENI. Trimming removed 2 bases from V and 2 bases from J, with 10 bases in between. This CDR3 is 15 amino acids long. In DNA form, the CDR3 reads TGTGCCAGCTCACCATCGGCAGGGGGCAATCAGCCCCAGCATTTT. It is translated as CASSPSAGGNQPQHF.

J is TRBJ2-1 and V is TRBV10-3; D possibly corresponds to TRBD1 (7 bases). Trimming shortened V by 8 bases and J by 7 bases, and 21 bases separated the two germline ends. The CDR3 is 15 amino acids. Germline loops: CDR1 ENHRY, CDR2 SYGVKD. Written as DNA, the CDR3 is TGTGCCATCCAGGGGGGAGCAGGGACATCGAATGAGCAGTTCTTC. The encoded protein is CAIQGGAGTSNEQFF.

The chain couples TRBV5-1 to TRBJ1-3; TRBD1 might be the D (6 bases). The V and J ends lost 4 bases and 0 bases respectively, with 14 bases between them. From germline, CDR1 is SGHRS and CDR2 YFSETQ. This CDR3 has 16 amino acids. The CDR3 DNA follows: TGCGCCAGCAGCGTAGGACAGCGACTCTCTGGAAACACCATATATTTT. Its protein is CASSVGQRLSGNTIYF.

The J gene is TRBJ1-2, the V gene TRBV30; no definite D call. Per germline, CDR1 GTSNPN and CDR2 SVGIG (reference sequence). The CDR3 is 12 amino acids. V lost 2 bases to trimming and J lost 7 bases, with 11 bases between them. For the CDR3, the DNA is TGTGCCTGGAGTCGGAGCAGTGTTGGCTACACCTTC. Protein sequence: CAWSRSSVGYTF.

This chain links TRBV6-1 with TRBJ1-2, with a weak D call TRBD1 (6 bases). The CDR3 extends over 14 amino acids. Trimming left V 5 bases short and J 4 bases short, with 14 bases between. Per the germline V gene, CDR1 is MNHNS and CDR2 is SASEGT. The chain's CDR3 is CASSTWTVPYGYTF. Here the CDR3 DNA reads TGTGCCAGCAGTACCTGGACAGTCCCCTATGGCTACACCTTC.

This sequence joins TRBV4-2 and TRBJ2-5, with 10 bases identical to TRBD2. The CDR3 spans 20 residues. Germline-derived CDR1 and CDR2 are LGHNA and YNFKEQ. V gave up 1 base and J gave up 5 bases; unmatched junction bases: 19. The CDR3 here is CASSQGGASGSLGSKETQYF. The CDR3 DNA reads TGTGCCAGCAGCCAAGGGGGCGCTAGCGGGAGTTTAGGGTCTAAGGAGACCCAGTACTTC.

The rearrangement joins TRBV6-1 to TRBJ2-3; D is possibly TRBD1 (6 bases). With 6 bases removed from V and 4 bases from J, the gap between germline ends came to 14 bases. The length of the CDR3 is 14 residues. Germline V gene data show CDR1 as MNHNS and CDR2 as SASEGT. The chain's CDR3 is CASRSGTSADTQYF. The CDR3 DNA sequence: TGTGCCAGCAGGAGTGGGACATCTGCAGATACGCAGTATTTT.